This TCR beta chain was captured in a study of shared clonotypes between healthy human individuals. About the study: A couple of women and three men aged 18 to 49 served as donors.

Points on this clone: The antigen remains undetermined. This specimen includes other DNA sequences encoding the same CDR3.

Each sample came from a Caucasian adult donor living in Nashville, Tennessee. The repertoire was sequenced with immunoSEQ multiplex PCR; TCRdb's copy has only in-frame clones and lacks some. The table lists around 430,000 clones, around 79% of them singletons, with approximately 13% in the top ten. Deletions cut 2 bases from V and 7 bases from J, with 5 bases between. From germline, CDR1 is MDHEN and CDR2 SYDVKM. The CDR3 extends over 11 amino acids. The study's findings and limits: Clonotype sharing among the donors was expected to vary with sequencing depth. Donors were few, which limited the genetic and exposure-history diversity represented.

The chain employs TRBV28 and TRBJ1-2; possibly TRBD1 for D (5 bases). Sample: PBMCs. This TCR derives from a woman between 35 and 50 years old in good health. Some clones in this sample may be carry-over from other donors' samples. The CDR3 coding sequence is TGTGCCAGCAGTTTAGGGGGTGGCTACACCTTC. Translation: CASSLGGGYTF.